Listed below are T cell receptor beta chains from one sample, sequenced in a study of T cell responses to AZD1222 COVID-19 vaccine. This table comes from immunoSEQ multiplex PCR, and its TCRdb copy is limited to in-frame clones, with some not included. Seen here are more than 85,000 clones, roughly nine tenths observed once, and the top ten hold roughly a sixth. Specimen: peripheral blood, collected on day 0 of AZD1222 vaccination. These receptors originate from an adult in good health. The CDR3 runs from the conserved cysteine through the conserved F or W. The order of the fields is D gene, clone size, J gene, V gene, CDR3 protein, CDR3 DNA. D genes are given only for firm matches. Size values are once, few and many counts, or a class for expanded clones, and some rows have none.

>NA|once|TRBJ1-1|TRBV9
CASSPRGGGNSEAFF
TGTGCCAGCAGCCCCCGCGGAGGGGGAAACTCTGAAGCTTTCTTT
>NA|NA|TRBJ1-2|TRBV2
CASGEDNYGYTF
TGTGCCAGTGGGGAAGATAACTATGGCTACACCTTC
>NA|NA|TRBJ1-2|TRBV7-3
CASSLETGYGYTF
TGTGCCAGCAGCTTAGAAACAGGCTATGGCTACACCTTC
>TRBD1|NA|TRBJ1-2|TRBV2
CASRRQGARNGYTF
TGTGCCAGCAGGCGACAGGGGGCGCGCAATGGCTACACCTTC
>NA|NA|TRBJ1-1|TRBV18
CASSLTNQAGDTEAFF
TGTGCCAGCTCTTTAACCAACCAAGCGGGGGACACTGAAGCTTTCTTT
>TRBD1|NA|TRBJ1-1|TRBV11-3
CASSLDGRQGTTEAFF
TGTGCCAGCAGCTTAGATGGGCGACAGGGGACCACTGAAGCTTTCTTT
>NA|NA|TRBJ1-5|TRBV18
CASSWGPGNNQPQHF
TGTGCCAGCTCATGGGGACCGGGGAACAATCAGCCCCAGCATTTT
>NA|NA|TRBJ1-1|TRBV27
CASSLSYWENTEAFF
TGTGCCAGCAGTTTATCGTACTGGGAGAACACTGAAGCTTTCTTT
>TRBD1|NA|TRBJ2-7|TRBV5-1
CATSRDRSYEQYF
TGCGCCACCTCCCGGGACAGGTCCTACGAGCAGTACTTC
>NA|NA|TRBJ1-2|TRBV28
CASSLADYYGYTF
TGTGCCAGCAGTTTGGCGGACTACTATGGCTACACCTTC